The table lists the clone carrying this TCR beta chain with a few counts. Its specificity is not known. This sample is part of a study of blood T cells in healthy people across ages. Trimming stripped 0 bases from V and 10 bases from J, with 10 bases between. This CDR3 comprises 12 residues. Per germline, CDR1 SGDLS and CDR2 YYNGEE. Broader study findings: The long-lived group displayed more naive CD4+ cells, plus higher diversity, than the aged donors did.

Primers used in a second PCR of about 6 to 11 cycles were a sample-barcoded 5' primer and a J-beta primer mix. Using its own MiXCR run on the 5' RACE reads, TCRdb lists one record per CDR3 protein. The sample consists of 550,000 to 700,000 distinct CDR3 sequences, approximately 27% of them appearing once. The clonotype was recovered from a woman aged 65 to 85 in good health. The chain is built from TRBV9 and TRBJ1-2; D is undetermined. Sample: blood. CDR3 residues: CASSVVGGDYTF. The CDR3 DNA follows: TGTGCCAGCAGCGTAGTTGGTGGAGACTACACCTTC.